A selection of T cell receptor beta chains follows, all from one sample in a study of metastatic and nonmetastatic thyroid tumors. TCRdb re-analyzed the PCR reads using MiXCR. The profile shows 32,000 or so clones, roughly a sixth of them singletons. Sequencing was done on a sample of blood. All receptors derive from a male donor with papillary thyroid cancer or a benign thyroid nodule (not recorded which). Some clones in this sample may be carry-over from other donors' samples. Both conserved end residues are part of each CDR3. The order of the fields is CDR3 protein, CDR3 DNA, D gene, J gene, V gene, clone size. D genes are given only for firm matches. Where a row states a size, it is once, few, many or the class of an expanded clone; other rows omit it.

CASSTQGSDADTQYF TGCGCCAGCAGCACCCAGGGGAGCGACGCAGATACGCAGTATTTT . TRBJ2-3 TRBV5-1 .
CASSMLVDEQFF TGTGCCAGTAGTATGTTGGTAGATGAGCAGTTCTTC . TRBJ2-1 TRBV19 many
CSAGFGGQVDTQYF TGCAGTGCTGGTTTTGGGGGGCAAGTAGATACGCAGTATTTT . TRBJ2-3 TRBV20-1 many
CASSPMERNTGELFF TGTGCCAGCTCACCTATGGAACGGAACACCGGGGAGCTGTTTTTT . TRBJ2-2 TRBV18 many
CATSGLIAEDTQYF TGTGCCACCAGTGGGTTGATAGCGGAAGATACGCAGTATTTT . TRBJ2-3 TRBV24-1 many
CASSTGRSGRAGTGELFF TGTGCCAGCAGCACCGGCCGTAGCGGGAGGGCGGGAACCGGGGAGCTGTTTTTT TRBD2 TRBJ2-2 TRBV7-9 many
CASSPQGLTNEKLFF TGTGCCAGCAGTCCACAGGGTTTAACTAATGAAAAACTGTTTTTT . TRBJ1-4 TRBV12-3/TRBV12-4 many
CSSSPFRGTPCRGELFF TGTTCCAGCAGCCCTTTTAGAGGGACACCTTGTCGCGGGGAGCTGTTTTTT . TRBJ2-2 TRBV11-1 .
CASSQALSGANVLTF TGTGCCAGCAGCCAGGCCCTGTCTGGGGCCAACGTCCTGACTTTC . TRBJ2-6 TRBV3-1 many
CASSPGANSPLHF TGTGCCAGCAGTCCCGGCGCGAATTCACCCCTCCACTTT . TRBJ1-6 TRBV6-1 many
CAWTGIRNTEAFF TGTGCCTGGACAGGAATCAGGAACACTGAAGCTTTCTTT . TRBJ1-1 TRBV30 many
CASSMGQSYNEQFF TGTGCCAGTAGTATGGGACAGTCCTACAATGAGCAGTTCTTC TRBD1 TRBJ2-1 TRBV19 many
CASSNRDRDPSSYNSPLHF TGTGCCAGCAGTAACCGGGACAGGGACCCGAGCTCCTATAATTCACCCCTCCACTTT TRBD1 TRBJ1-6 TRBV28 medium-sized
CASSQGGRRETQYF TGTGCCAGCAGCCAGGGGGGGCGCAGGGAGACCCAGTACTTC . TRBJ2-5 TRBV7-3 .
CASSPRGGEGTDTQYF TGTGCCAGCAGCCCCCGTGGGGGGGAGGGCACAGATACGCAGTATTTT TRBD2 TRBJ2-3 TRBV9 .
CASSSGLARYNEQFF TGTGCCAGCAGCTCCGGACTAGCACGGTACAATGAGCAGTTCTTC TRBD2 TRBJ2-1 TRBV11-2 many
CASSPSRQLNEQFF TGTGCCAGCAGCCCGAGTAGGCAGCTCAATGAGCAGTTCTTC . TRBJ2-1 TRBV11-2 .
CASSSSDSGGGKETQYF TGTGCCAGCAGTTCCTCGGATAGCGGGGGAGGGAAAGAGACCCAGTACTTC TRBD2 TRBJ2-5 TRBV28 many
CASGGGGGYEQYF TGTGCCAGCGGGGGGGGGGGCGGCTACGAGCAGTACTTC . TRBJ2-7 TRBV28 many
CASSHRDWPYSEQFF TGTGCCAGCAGCCATCGGGACTGGCCCTACAGTGAGCAGTTCTTC . TRBJ2-1 TRBV3-1 .
CASSLRLDSNEQFF TGTGCCAGCAGCTTACGACTAGATAGCAATGAGCAGTTCTTC . TRBJ2-1 TRBV7-9 many
CSSTPPRGGLLF TGTTCCAGCACCCCCCCGCGGGGGGGGCTACTGTTC TRBD2 TRBJ2-7 TRBV28 few
CASSPRTGGRTGELFF TGTGCCAGCAGCCCAAGGACAGGGGGCCGAACCGGGGAGCTGTTTTTT TRBD1 TRBJ2-2 TRBV11-2 many
CASSGGTGFAEQYF TGTGCCAGCAGCGGAGGGACAGGGTTCGCCGAGCAGTACTTC TRBD1 TRBJ2-7 TRBV9 many
CASSLASSGGSGELFF TGTGCCAGCAGCTTAGCAAGTAGCGGGGGGTCCGGGGAGCTGTTTTTT TRBD2 TRBJ2-2 TRBV11-1 many
CASSASGGRNQPQHF TGTGCCAGCAGTGCCTCAGGGGGGCGCAATCAGCCCCAGCATTTT TRBD1 TRBJ1-5 TRBV28 many
CASSYSTVIEGTNYGYTF TGTGCCAGCAGTTACTCCACAGTCATAGAGGGTACTAACTATGGCTACACCTTC . TRBJ1-2 TRBV6-6 medium-sized
CASSVGGETQYF TGTGCCAGCAGTGTAGGGGGTGAGACCCAGTACTTC . TRBJ2-5 TRBV2 .
CASKLAGGFTYEQYF TGTGCCAGCAAACTAGCGGGGGGTTTTACCTACGAGCAGTACTTC TRBD2 TRBJ2-7 TRBV28 many
CAWSGRGWNTEAFF TGTGCCTGGAGTGGGAGGGGCTGGAACACTGAAGCTTTCTTT . TRBJ1-1 TRBV30 many
CASSLEPPGQGFTEAFF TGTGCCAGCAGCTTAGAGCCCCCGGGACAGGGGTTCACTGAAGCTTTCTTT TRBD1 TRBJ1-1 TRBV11-2 many
CASSLVRGRAHEQYF TGTGCCAGCAGCTTGGTCAGGGGGCGCGCCCACGAGCAGTACTTC TRBD1 TRBJ2-7 TRBV5-8 many
CASTDRGSTTDTQYF TGTGCCAGCACCGACCGTGGCAGTACCACAGATACGCAGTATTTT . TRBJ2-3 TRBV27 many
CASSYLRRGGLYDNSPLHF TGTGCCAGCAGTTACTTGAGACGGGGGGGCCTCTATGATAATTCACCCCTCCACTTT . TRBJ1-6 TRBV6-2/TRBV6-3 .
CASSFLDRVAYNEQFF TGTGCCAGCAGTTTCCTCGACAGGGTGGCATACAATGAGCAGTTCTTC TRBD1 TRBJ2-1 TRBV28 .
CASSLDREISAGYTF TGTGCCAGCAGCTTGGACAGGGAAATTTCTGCTGGCTACACCTTC TRBD1 TRBJ1-2 TRBV7-9 many
CSARDLAGGIDEQFF TGCAGTGCTAGAGATCTGGCGGGGGGAATAGATGAGCAGTTCTTC TRBD2 TRBJ2-1 TRBV20-1 .
CASSLGGGGANEQFF TGTGCCAGCAGTCTAGGGGGCGGAGGAGCCAATGAGCAGTTCTTC TRBD1 TRBJ2-1 TRBV6-1 few
CASRTGRGFLGTENSPLHF TGTGCCAGCAGGACAGGCAGGGGGTTTTTGGGGACCGAGAATTCACCCCTCCACTTT TRBD1 TRBJ1-6 TRBV6-4 .
CASSQVGGDTEAFF TGTGCCAGCAGCCAAGTCGGCGGGGACACTGAAGCTTTCTTT . TRBJ1-1 TRBV3-1 .
CASSELALSYEQYF TGCGCCAGCAGCGAGCTAGCCCTCAGCTACGAGCAGTACTTC . TRBJ2-7 TRBV5-1 few
CASSLETSGITYNEQFF TGCGCCAGCAGCTTGGAAACTAGCGGGATTACCTACAATGAGCAGTTCTTC TRBD2 TRBJ2-1 TRBV5-1 many
CASSVTRNPSNQPQHF TGTGCCAGCAGCGTGACGAGGAACCCTAGCAATCAGCCCCAGCATTTT . TRBJ1-5 TRBV7-8 many
CASSPIAHTNTGELFF TGTGCCAGCAGCCCCATAGCGCACACGAACACCGGGGAGCTGTTTTTT . TRBJ2-2 TRBV5-6 many
CASSTYDLSNGYTF TGTGCCAGTAGTACCTACGACTTATCCAATGGCTACACCTTC . TRBJ1-2 TRBV19 .
CASSFGGTGNQPQHF TGTGCCAGCAGCTTTGGGGGGACGGGGAATCAGCCCCAGCATTTT . TRBJ1-5 TRBV7-2 many
CASAQLSYNEQFF TGTGCCTCCGCACAGTTATCCTACAATGAGCAGTTCTTC . TRBJ2-1 TRBV28 medium-sized
CATVAWDPRREQYF TGTGCCACGGTGGCTTGGGACCCCCGTAGGGAGCAGTACTTC . TRBJ2-7 TRBV6-1 few
CASSLKGYNSPLHF TGTGCCAGCAGCCTGAAAGGCTATAATTCACCCCTCCACTTT . TRBJ1-6 TRBV14 many
CASIQIPDGVNEKLFF TGTGCCAGCATCCAAATTCCGGACGGTGTTAATGAAAAACTGTTTTTT . TRBJ1-4 TRBV6-1 .
CASSAYGRSSYNEQFF TGTGCCAGCAGTGCCTACGGCAGGAGCTCCTACAATGAGCAGTTCTTC . TRBJ2-1 TRBV27 few
CASRGSGELFF TGTGCCAGCCGAGGGTCCGGGGAGCTGTTTTTT . TRBJ2-2 TRBV6-1 many
CASSIQTGSRQPQHF TGTGCCAGCAGTATCCAGACAGGGTCGAGGCAGCCCCAGCATTTT TRBD1 TRBJ1-5 TRBV6-1 many
CASSQAQRLANRNNEQFF TGTGCCAGCAGCCAAGCCCAAAGACTAGCGAATCGTAACAATGAGCAGTTCTTC TRBD2 TRBJ2-1 TRBV4-2 .
CASSLITGPGSPLHF TGTGCCAGCAGCCTCATAACAGGGCCTGGGTCACCCCTCCACTTT . TRBJ1-6 TRBV7-9 many
CASSRGLAGGLYNEQFF TGTGCCAGCAGTCGAGGACTAGCGGGGGGGCTGTACAATGAGCAGTTCTTC TRBD2 TRBJ2-1 TRBV6-2/TRBV6-3 medium-sized
CASSFQGPAQPKHF TGTGCCAGCAGCTTCCAGGGGCCGGCTCAGCCCAAGCACTTT . TRBJ1-5 TRBV7-9 .